This is a list of T cell receptor beta chains from one sample in a study of blood T cell repertoires in COVID-19. The protocol was immunoSEQ multiplex PCR, while the TCRdb copy is restricted to in-frame clones and leaves out a portion. The sample shows about 240,000 clones, roughly 90% of them seen only once. The material sequenced was PBMCs or T cells enriched from blood (not recorded which). Receptors originate from a woman aged 25-40 years who had recovered from COVID-19. Both conserved end residues are trimmed from each CDR3. Clone size is stated in some rows and not others, as once, few, many or a class when expanded.

NA | TRBV29-1 | SVTGKYANTEAF
NA | TRBV7-2 | ASSPGPGGSYGGYT
NA | TRBV18 | ASSPRSGTPPDTQY
NA | TRBV28 | ASSLRYRGLRRRYTEAF
NA | TRBV9 | ASSVEGRGSYNEQF
few | TRBV19 | ASSIGAGGHEQY
NA | TRBV29-1 | SATLDSPGSRAEQF
NA | TRBV6-5 | ASTLFGLESYEQY
once | TRBV10-2 | ASRELAGGPGYEQY
NA | TRBV30 | AWNHWTGPDNSPLH